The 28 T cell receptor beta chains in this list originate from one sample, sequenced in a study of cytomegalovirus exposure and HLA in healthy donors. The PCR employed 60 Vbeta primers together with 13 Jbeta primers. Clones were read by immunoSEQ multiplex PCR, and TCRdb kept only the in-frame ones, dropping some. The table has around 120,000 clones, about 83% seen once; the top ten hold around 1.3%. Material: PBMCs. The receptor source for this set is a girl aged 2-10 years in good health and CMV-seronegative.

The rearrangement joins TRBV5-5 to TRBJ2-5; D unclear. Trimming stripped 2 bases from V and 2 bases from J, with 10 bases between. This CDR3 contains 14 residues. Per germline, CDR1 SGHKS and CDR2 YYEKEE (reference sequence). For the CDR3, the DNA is TGTGCCAGCAGCTTATTAAGACAACAAGAGACCCAGTACTTC. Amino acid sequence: CASSLLRQQETQYF.

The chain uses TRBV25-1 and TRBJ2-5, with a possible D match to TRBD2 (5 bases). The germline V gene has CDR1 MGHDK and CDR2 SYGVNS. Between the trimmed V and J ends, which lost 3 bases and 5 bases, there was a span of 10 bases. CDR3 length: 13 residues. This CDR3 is CASSDGPGETQYF. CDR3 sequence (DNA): TGTGCCAGCAGTGATGGGCCGGGGGAGACCCAGTACTTC.

Written as DNA, the CDR3 is TGTGCCAGCAGTTGGACTCAGTCGTTCATGAACACTGAAGCTTTCTTT. Residues: CASSWTQSFMNTEAFF. This rearrangement joins TRBV6-5 to TRBJ1-1; no clear D gene. This CDR3 contains 16 residues. Germline assignment: CDR1 MNHEY and CDR2 SVGAGI. Trimming removed 4 bases at V and 0 bases at J, with 15 bases between.

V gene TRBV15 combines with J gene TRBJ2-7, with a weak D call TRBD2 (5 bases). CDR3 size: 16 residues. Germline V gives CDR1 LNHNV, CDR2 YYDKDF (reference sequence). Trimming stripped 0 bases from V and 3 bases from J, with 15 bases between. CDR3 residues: CATSRDSGEICYEQYF. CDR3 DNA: TGTGCCACCAGCAGAGATTCCGGGGAGATATGCTACGAGCAGTACTTC.

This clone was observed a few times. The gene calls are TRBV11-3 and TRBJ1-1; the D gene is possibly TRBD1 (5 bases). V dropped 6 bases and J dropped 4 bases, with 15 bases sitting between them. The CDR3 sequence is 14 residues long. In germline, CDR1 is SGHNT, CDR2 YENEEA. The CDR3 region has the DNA TGTGCCAGCAGTTCGGGGGTCGGAGGCACTGAAGCTTTCTTT. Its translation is CASSSGVGGTEAFF. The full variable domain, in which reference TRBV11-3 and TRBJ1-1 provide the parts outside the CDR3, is EAGVVQSPRYKIIEKKQPVAFWCNPISGHNTLYWYLQNLGQGPELLIRYENEEAVDDSQLPKDRFSAERLKGVDSTLKIQPAELGDSAVYLCASSSGVGGTEAFFGQGTRLTVV.

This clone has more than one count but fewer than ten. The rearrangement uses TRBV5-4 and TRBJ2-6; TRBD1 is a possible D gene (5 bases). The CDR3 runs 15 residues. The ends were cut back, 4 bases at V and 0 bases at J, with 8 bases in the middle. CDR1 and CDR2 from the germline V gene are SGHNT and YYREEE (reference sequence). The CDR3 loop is CASSPRGSGANVLTF. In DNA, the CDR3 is TGTGCCAGCAGCCCTAGGGGCTCTGGGGCCAACGTCCTGACTTTC.

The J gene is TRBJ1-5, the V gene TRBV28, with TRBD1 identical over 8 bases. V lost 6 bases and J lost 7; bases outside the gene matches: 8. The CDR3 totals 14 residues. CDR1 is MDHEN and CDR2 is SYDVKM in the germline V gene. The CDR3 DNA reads TGTGCCAGCAGAAGAGACAGGGGTTGGCAGCCCCAGCATTTT. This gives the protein CASRRDRGWQPQHF. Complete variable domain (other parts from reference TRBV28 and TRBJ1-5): DVKVTQSSRYLVKRTGEKVFLECVQDMDHENMFWYRQDPGLGLRLIYFSYDVKMKEKGDIPEGYSVSREKKERFSLILESASTNQTSMYLCASRRDRGWQPQHFGDGTRLSIL.

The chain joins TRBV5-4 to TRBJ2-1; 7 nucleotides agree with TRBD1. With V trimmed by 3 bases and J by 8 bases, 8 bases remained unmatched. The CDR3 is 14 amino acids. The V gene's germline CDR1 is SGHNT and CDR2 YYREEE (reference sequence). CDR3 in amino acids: CASSSTGEWDEQFF. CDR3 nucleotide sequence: TGTGCCAGCAGCTCTACAGGGGAGTGGGATGAGCAGTTCTTC.

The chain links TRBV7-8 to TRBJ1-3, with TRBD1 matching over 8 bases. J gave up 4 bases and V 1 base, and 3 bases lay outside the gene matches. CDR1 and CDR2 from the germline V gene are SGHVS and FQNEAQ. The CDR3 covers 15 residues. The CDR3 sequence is CASSLGTGQGNTIYF. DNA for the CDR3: TGTGCCAGCAGCTTAGGGACAGGGCAAGGAAACACCATATATTTT.

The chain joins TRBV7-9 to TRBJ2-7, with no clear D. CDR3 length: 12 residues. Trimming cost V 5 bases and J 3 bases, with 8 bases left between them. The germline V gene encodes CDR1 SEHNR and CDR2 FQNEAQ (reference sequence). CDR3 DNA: TGTGCCAGCAGCCCCTCCGTCTACGAGCAGTACTTC. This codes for CASSPSVYEQYF.

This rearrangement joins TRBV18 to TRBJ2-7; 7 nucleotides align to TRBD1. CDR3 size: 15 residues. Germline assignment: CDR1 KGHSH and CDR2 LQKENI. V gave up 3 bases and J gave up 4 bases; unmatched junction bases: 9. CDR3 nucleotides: TGTGCCAGCTCACCGAACAGGGGCGAGTGGTACGAGCAGTACTTC. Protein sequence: CASSPNRGEWYEQYF. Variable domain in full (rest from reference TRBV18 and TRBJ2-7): NAGVMQNPRHLVRRRGQEARLRCSPMKGHSHVYWYRQLPEEGLKFMVYLQKENIIDESGMPKERFSAEFPKEGPSILRIQQVVRGDSAAYFCASSPNRGEWYEQYFGPGTRLTVT.

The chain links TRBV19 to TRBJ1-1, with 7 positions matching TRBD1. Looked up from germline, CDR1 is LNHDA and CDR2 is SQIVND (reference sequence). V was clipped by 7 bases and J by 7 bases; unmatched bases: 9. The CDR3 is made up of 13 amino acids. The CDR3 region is CASTAKTGYEAFF. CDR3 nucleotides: TGTGCCAGTACCGCCAAGACAGGGTATGAAGCTTTCTTT.

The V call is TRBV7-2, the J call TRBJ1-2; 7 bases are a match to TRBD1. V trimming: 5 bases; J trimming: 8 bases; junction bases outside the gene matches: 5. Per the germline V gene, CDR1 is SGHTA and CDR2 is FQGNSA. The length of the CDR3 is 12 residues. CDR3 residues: CASSQTGDGYTF. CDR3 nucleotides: TGTGCCAGCAGCCAAACAGGGGACGGCTACACCTTC.

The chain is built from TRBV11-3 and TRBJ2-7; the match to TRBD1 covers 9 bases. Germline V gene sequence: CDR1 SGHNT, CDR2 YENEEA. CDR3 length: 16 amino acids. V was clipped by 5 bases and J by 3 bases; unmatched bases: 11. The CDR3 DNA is TGTGCCAGCAGCCCGACGGGACAGGGAGCGGGCTACGAGCAGTACTTC. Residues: CASSPTGQGAGYEQYF.

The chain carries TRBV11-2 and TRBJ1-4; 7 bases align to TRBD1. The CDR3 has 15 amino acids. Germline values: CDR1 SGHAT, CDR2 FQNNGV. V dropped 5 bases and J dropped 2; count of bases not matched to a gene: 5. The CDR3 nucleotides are TGTGCCAGCAGCGTTACCAGGGGGACTAATGAAAAACTGTTTTTT. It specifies CASSVTRGTNEKLFF.

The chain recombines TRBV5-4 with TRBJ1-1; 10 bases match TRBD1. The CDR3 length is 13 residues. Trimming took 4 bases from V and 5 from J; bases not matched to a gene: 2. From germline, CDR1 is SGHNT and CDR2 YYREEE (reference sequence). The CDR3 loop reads CASSPGQGTEAFF. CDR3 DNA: TGTGCCAGCAGCCCGGGACAGGGGACTGAAGCTTTCTTT.

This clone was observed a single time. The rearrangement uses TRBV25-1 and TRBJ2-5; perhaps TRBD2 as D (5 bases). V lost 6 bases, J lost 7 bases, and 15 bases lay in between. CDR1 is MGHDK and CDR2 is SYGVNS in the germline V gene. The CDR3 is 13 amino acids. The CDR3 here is CASRAEGVGTQYF. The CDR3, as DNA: TGTGCCAGCAGAGCTGAGGGCGTGGGGACCCAGTACTTC.

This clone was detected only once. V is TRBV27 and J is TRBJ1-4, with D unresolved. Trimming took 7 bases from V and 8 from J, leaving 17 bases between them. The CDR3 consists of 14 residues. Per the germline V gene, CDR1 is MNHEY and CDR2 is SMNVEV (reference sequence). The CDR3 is CASISRLGGEKLFF. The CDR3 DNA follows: TGTGCCAGCATCTCACGGTTAGGAGGCGAAAAACTGTTTTTT.

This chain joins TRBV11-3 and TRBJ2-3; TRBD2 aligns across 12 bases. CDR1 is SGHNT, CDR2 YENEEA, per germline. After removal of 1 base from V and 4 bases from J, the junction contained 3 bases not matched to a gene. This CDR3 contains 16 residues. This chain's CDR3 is CASSLGLAGEADTQYF. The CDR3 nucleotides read TGTGCCAGCAGCTTAGGACTAGCGGGGGAGGCAGATACGCAGTATTTT.

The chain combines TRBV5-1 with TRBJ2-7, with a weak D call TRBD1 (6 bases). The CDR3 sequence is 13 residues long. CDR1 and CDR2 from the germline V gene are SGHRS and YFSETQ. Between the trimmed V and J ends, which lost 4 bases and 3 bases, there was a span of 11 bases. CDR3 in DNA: TGCGCCAGCAGCCCCGGACAGCTCTACGAGCAGTACTTC. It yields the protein CASSPGQLYEQYF.

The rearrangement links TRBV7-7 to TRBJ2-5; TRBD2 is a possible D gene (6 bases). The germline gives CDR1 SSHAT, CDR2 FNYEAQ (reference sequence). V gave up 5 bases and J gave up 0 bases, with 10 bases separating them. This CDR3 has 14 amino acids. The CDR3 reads CASSARGYQETQYF. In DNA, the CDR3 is TGTGCCAGCAGCGCCCGGGGGTACCAAGAGACCCAGTACTTC. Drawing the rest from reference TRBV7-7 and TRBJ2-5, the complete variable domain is GAGVSQSPRYKVTKRGQDVTLRCDPISSHATLYWYQQALGQGPEFLTYFNYEAQPDKSGLPSDRFSAERPEGSISTLTIQRTEQRDSAMYRCASSARGYQETQYFGPGTRLLVL.

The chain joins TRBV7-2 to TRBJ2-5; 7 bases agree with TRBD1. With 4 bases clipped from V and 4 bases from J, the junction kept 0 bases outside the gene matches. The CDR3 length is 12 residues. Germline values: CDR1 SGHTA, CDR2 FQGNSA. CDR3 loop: CASSYRGETQYF. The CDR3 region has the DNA TGTGCCAGCAGCTACAGGGGAGAGACCCAGTACTTC.

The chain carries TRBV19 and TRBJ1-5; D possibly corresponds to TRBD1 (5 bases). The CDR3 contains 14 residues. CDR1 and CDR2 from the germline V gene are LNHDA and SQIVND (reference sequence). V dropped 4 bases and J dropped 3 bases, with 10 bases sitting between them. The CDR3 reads CASSTQGYNQPQHF. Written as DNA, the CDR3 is TGTGCCAGTAGTACGCAGGGATACAATCAGCCCCAGCATTTT.

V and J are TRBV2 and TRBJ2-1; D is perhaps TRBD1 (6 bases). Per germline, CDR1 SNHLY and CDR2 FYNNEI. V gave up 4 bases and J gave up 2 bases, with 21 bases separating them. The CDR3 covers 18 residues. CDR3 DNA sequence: TGTGCCAGCAGTGCTCGGGGAGTACGGGACACGACCTACAATGAGCAGTTCTTC. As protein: CASSARGVRDTTYNEQFF.

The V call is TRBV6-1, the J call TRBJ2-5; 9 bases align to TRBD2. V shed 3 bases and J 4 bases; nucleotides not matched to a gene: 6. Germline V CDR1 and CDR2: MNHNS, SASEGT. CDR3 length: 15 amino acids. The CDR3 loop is CASSELAGGLETQYF. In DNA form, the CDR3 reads TGTGCCAGCAGTGAGTTGGCGGGAGGGCTAGAGACCCAGTACTTC.

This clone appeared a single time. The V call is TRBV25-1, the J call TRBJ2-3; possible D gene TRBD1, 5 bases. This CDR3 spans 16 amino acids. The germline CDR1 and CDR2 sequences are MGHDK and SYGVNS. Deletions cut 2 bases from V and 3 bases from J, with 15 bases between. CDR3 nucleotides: TGTGCCAGCAGTGAAAAGGCAGGGCCTGGGACAGATACGCAGTATTTT. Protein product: CASSEKAGPGTDTQYF.

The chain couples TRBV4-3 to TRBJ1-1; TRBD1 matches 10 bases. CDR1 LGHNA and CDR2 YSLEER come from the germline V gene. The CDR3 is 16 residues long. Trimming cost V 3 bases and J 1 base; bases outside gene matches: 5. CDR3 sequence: CASSQGTGDRNTEAFF. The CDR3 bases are TGCGCCAGCAGCCAGGGGACAGGGGATCGGAACACTGAAGCTTTCTTT.

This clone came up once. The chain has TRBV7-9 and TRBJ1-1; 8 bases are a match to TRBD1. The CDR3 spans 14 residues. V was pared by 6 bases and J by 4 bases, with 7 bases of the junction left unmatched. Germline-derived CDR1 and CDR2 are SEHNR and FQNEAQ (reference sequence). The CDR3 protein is CASRRTGKGTEAFF. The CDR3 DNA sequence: TGTGCCAGCAGGCGGACAGGGAAAGGCACTGAAGCTTTCTTT. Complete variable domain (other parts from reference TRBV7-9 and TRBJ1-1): DTGVSQNPRHKITKRGQNVTFRCDPISEHNRLYWYRQTLGQGPEFLTYFQNEAQLEKSRLLSDRFSAERPKGSFSTLEIQRTEQGDSAMYLCASRRTGKGTEAFFGQGTRLTVV.